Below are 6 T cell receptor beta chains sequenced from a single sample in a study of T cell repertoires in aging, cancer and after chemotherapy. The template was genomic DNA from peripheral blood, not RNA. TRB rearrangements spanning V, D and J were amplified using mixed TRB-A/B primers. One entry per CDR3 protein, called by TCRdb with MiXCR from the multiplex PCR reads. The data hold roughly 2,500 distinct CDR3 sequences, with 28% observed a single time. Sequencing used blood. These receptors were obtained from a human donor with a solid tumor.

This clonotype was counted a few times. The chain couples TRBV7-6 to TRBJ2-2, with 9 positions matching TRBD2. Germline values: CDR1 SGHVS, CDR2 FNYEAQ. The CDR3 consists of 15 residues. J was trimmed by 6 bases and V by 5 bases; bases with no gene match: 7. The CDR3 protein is CASSRDSGRAGELFF. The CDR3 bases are TGTGCCAGCAGCCGTGATAGCGGGAGAGCCGGGGAGCTGTTTTTT.

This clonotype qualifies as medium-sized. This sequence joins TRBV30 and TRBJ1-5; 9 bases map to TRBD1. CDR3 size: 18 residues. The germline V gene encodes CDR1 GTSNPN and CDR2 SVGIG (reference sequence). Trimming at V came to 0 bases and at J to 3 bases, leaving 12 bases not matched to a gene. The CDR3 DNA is TGTGCCTGGAGTGTAAAAGTCGGACAGGGGTTTTCCAATCAGCCCCAGCATTTT. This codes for CAWSVKVGQGFSNQPQHF.

The CDR3 DNA sequence: TGTGCCAGCAGCTTAAGTGGGGGGGGCCCTTATAGCAATCAGCCCCAGCATTTT. Translated, it gives CASSLSGGGPYSNQPQHF. The rearrangement joins TRBV5-5 to TRBJ1-5, with D possibly being TRBD1 (6 bases). CDR1 is SGHKS, CDR2 YYEKEE, per germline (reference sequence). The V and J ends lost 2 bases and 0 bases respectively, with 18 bases between them. CDR3 length equals 18 residues.

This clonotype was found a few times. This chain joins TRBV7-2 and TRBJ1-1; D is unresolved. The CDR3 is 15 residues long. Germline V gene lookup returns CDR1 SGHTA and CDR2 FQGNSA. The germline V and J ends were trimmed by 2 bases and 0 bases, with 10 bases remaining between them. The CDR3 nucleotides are TGTGCCAGCAGCTTATCCGCAGGTATGAACACTGAAGCTTTCTTT. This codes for CASSLSAGMNTEAFF.

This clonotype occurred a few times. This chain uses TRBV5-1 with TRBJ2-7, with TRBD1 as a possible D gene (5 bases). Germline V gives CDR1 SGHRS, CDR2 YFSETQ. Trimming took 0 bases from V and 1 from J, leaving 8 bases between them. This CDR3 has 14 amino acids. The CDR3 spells CASSLASGSYEQYF. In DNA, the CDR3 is TGCGCCAGCAGCTTGGCCTCAGGGTCCTACGAGCAGTACTTC.

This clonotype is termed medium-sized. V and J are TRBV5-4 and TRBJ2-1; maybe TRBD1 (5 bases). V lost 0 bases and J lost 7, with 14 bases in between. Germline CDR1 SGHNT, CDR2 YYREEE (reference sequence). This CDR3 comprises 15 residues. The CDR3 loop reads CASSLGARGSNEQFF. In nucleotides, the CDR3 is TGTGCCAGCAGCTTGGGGGCTAGGGGCTCGAATGAGCAGTTCTTC.